What follows are 30 T cell receptor beta chains derived from one specimen sequenced in a study of cytomegalovirus exposure and HLA in healthy donors. 60 Vbeta and 13 Jbeta primers were used in PCR. Generated by immunoSEQ multiplex PCR, the TCRdb table keeps only in-frame clones and is missing some. In the table there are about 160,000 clones, approximately 80% of which are singletons. The sample consisted of PBMCs. The receptors shown here come from a man in his late teens or twenties in good health and CMV-seropositive.

The V and J genes are TRBV6-5 and TRBJ1-6, with D perhaps matching TRBD1 (5 bases). V lost 7 bases, J lost 8 bases, and 12 bases lay in between. CDR1 and CDR2 from the germline V gene are MNHEY and SVGAGI. The CDR3 spans 13 residues. CDR3 coding DNA: TGTGCCAGCACCGTAGGGGCCTATTCACCCCTCCACTTT. Protein sequence: CASTVGAYSPLHF.

The CDR3, as DNA: TGTGCCAGCAGCTTAGCGGGAGGGCCGTCAGATACGCAGTATTTT. This encodes CASSLAGGPSDTQYF. V and J are TRBV11-3 and TRBJ2-3; 8 positions match TRBD2. This CDR3 spans 15 amino acids. Germline values: CDR1 SGHNT, CDR2 YENEEA. V dropped 1 base and J dropped 4; count of bases not matched to a gene: 4. Full variable domain (outside the CDR3, taken from reference TRBV11-3 and TRBJ2-3): EAGVVQSPRYKIIEKKQPVAFWCNPISGHNTLYWYLQNLGQGPELLIRYENEEAVDDSQLPKDRFSAERLKGVDSTLKIQPAELGDSAVYLCASSLAGGPSDTQYFGPGTRLTVL.

This chain uses TRBV7-7 with TRBJ2-1, with 9 nucleotides matching TRBD1. The trim removed 3 bases at V and 4 bases at J, leaving 1 base unmatched. Germline-derived CDR1 and CDR2 are SSHAT and FNYEAQ (reference sequence). This CDR3 region has 14 residues. In DNA, the CDR3 is TGTGCCAGCAGCTTGGGGACAGGGTACAATGAGCAGTTCTTC. Translating it yields CASSLGTGYNEQFF.

This clone was detected once. The chain recombines TRBV10-3 with TRBJ1-2; D is possibly TRBD1 (5 bases). CDR1 and CDR2 from the germline V gene are ENHRY and SYGVKD. V was clipped by 6 bases and J by 0 bases, with 23 bases between them. There are 18 residues in the CDR3. This CDR3 is CAISYSRDSPGANYGYTF. DNA of the CDR3: TGTGCCATCAGCTACTCTAGGGACTCGCCTGGCGCTAACTATGGCTACACCTTC.

A word on this clone: One end of the junction is discordant with germline, which a read error may explain. The V and J genes are TRBV7-9 and TRBJ1-1; 7 bases line up with TRBD1. There are 15 residues in the CDR3. The germline gives CDR1 SEHNR, CDR2 FQNEAQ (reference sequence). CDR3 protein: CSSSLPRDSNTEAFF. CDR3 DNA sequence: TGTTCCAGCAGCTTACCTCGGGACAGTAACACTGAAGCTTTCTTT. The complete variable domain, with remaining parts taken from reference TRBV7-9 and TRBJ1-1, reads DTGVSQNPRHKITKRGQNVTFRCDPISEHNRLYWYRQTLGQGPEFLTYFQNEAQLEKSRLLSDRFSAERPKGSFSTLEIQRTEQGDSAMYLCSSSLPRDSNTEAFFGQGTRLTVV.

V is TRBV6-1 and J is TRBJ2-3; the D gene is possibly TRBD2 (7 bases). This CDR3 is 15 amino acids long. Germline lookup yields CDR1 MNHNS and CDR2 SASEGT. Trimming removed 3 bases from V and 6 bases from J, with 16 bases in between. In DNA form, the CDR3 reads TGTGCCAGCAGTGAGGGGGGGCAGACCTGGGATACGCAGTATTTT. This gives the protein CASSEGGQTWDTQYF.

This chain uses TRBV5-1 with TRBJ2-3, with a tentative D call TRBD1 (6 bases). The CDR3 sequence is 15 residues long. CDR1 and CDR2 (germline): SGHRS, YFSETQ. Deletions cut 4 bases from V and 0 bases from J, with 12 bases between. CDR3 sequence: CASSIGQTSTDTQYF. For the CDR3, the DNA is TGCGCCAGCAGCATCGGACAGACTAGCACAGATACGCAGTATTTT.

V and J are TRBV5-6 and TRBJ1-6; D may be TRBD1 (5 bases). This CDR3 is 15 amino acids long. Germline CDR1 and CDR2: SGHDT and YYEEEE. Trimming took 2 bases from V and 8 from J, leaving 14 bases between them. The CDR3 is CASSLDTRGDSPLHF. The CDR3 coding sequence is TGTGCCAGCAGCTTAGACACCCGGGGGGATTCACCCCTCCACTTT.

The chain carries TRBV11-3 and TRBJ2-1, with 8 bases fitting TRBD2. Germline assignment: CDR1 SGHNT and CDR2 YENEEA. Germline trimming cut 0 bases from V and 5 bases from J; bases unmatched to any gene: 3. This CDR3 is built from 15 residues. The CDR3 loop reads CASSLDGRANNEQFF. DNA of the CDR3: TGTGCCAGCAGCTTAGACGGGAGGGCAAACAATGAGCAGTTCTTC.

The table lists this clone with a few counts. Here the CDR3 DNA reads TGTGCCAGCAGTGAAACAGGCAGGTGGGACACTGAAGCTTTCTTT. Encoded protein: CASSETGRWDTEAFF. This sequence joins TRBV6-1 and TRBJ1-1, with TRBD1 as a possible D gene (5 bases). This CDR3 region has 15 residues. From germline, CDR1 is MNHNS and CDR2 SASEGT. Trimming cost V 2 bases and J 3 bases, with 13 bases left between them.

The genes are TRBV27 and TRBJ2-1; D gene ambiguous. There are 14 residues in the CDR3. V was trimmed by 5 bases and J by 5 bases, leaving 13 bases between them. Germline V gene sequence: CDR1 MNHEY, CDR2 SMNVEV (reference sequence). The CDR3 loop is CASSPYLGHNEQFF. The CDR3 DNA is TGTGCCAGCAGTCCCTACCTAGGTCACAATGAGCAGTTCTTC.

This rearrangement joins TRBV5-4 to TRBJ2-7, with 10 positions matching TRBD2. Germline values: CDR1 SGHNT, CDR2 YYREEE (reference sequence). Trimming at V came to 0 bases and at J to 2 bases, leaving 14 bases not matched to a gene. This CDR3 has 19 residues. CDR3: CASSLDLAGANTLTYEQYF. The DNA of the CDR3 is TGTGCCAGCAGCTTGGACCTAGCGGGGGCAAATACCTTAACCTACGAGCAGTACTTC.

This sequence joins TRBV2 and TRBJ1-3; no reliable D call. CDR3 size: 14 residues. V was trimmed by 7 bases and J by 0 bases, leaving 10 bases between them. In germline, CDR1 is SNHLY, CDR2 FYNNEI. This chain's CDR3 is CASIRGSSGNTIYF. The CDR3 DNA reads as TGTGCCAGCATCCGAGGGAGCTCTGGAAACACCATATATTTT.

This chain links TRBV5-1 with TRBJ1-2, with a tentative D call TRBD1 (6 bases). Deletions cut 7 bases from V and 3 bases from J, with 19 bases between. Germline CDR1 reads SGHRS; CDR2 reads YFSETQ. The CDR3 contains 15 residues. The CDR3 loop reads CASSDPPGEDYGYTF. For the CDR3, the DNA is TGCGCCAGCTCCGACCCACCAGGGGAAGACTATGGCTACACCTTC.

The DNA of the CDR3 is TGCAGCGTCGGACGGGATTACGAGCAGTACTTC. This sequence encodes CSVGRDYEQYF. The J gene is TRBJ2-5, the V gene TRBV29-1, with D perhaps matching TRBD2 (5 bases). The J call may be mistaken, given a closer DNA end match to TRBJ2-7. CDR3 length: 11 residues. Per germline, CDR1 SQVTM and CDR2 ANQGSEA.

The chain recombines TRBV6-1 with TRBJ2-5, with D possibly matching TRBD1 (6 bases). The germline gives CDR1 MNHNS, CDR2 SASEGT. The CDR3 runs 13 residues. V was clipped by 6 bases and J by 1 base, with 9 bases between them. CDR3 bases: TGTGCCAGCAGATGGGGGCCCCAAGAGACCCAGTACTTC. Translating gives CASRWGPQETQYF.

The chain joins TRBV7-8 to TRBJ2-7, with D tentatively TRBD2 (5 bases). The CDR3 sequence is 13 residues long. V was clipped by 4 bases and J by 10 bases, with 17 bases between them. CDR1 and CDR2 (germline): SGHVS, FQNEAQ. CDR3 sequence (DNA): TGTGCCAGCAGCTCACCGGGGTATCTGGGACAGTACTTC. This gives the protein CASSSPGYLGQYF.

V usage is TRBV6-5 and J usage is TRBJ2-5; TRBD2 aligns across 10 bases. Germline CDR1 MNHEY, CDR2 SVGAGI. V lost 5 bases to trimming and J lost 5 bases; unmatched junction nucleotides: 5. This CDR3 contains 14 residues. The CDR3 DNA is TGTGCCAGCAGTCCTAGCGGGAGCTTCGAGACCCAGTACTTC. This codes for CASSPSGSFETQYF.

The CDR3: CAWSFKGYGSDNQPQHF. For the CDR3, the DNA is TGTGCCTGGAGTTTTAAGGGGTACGGCAGTGACAATCAGCCCCAGCATTTT. The chain employs TRBV30 and TRBJ1-5, with D possibly TRBD1 on 5 matching bases. This CDR3 comprises 17 residues. Germline-derived CDR1 and CDR2 are GTSNPN and SVGIG (reference sequence). V lost 2 bases and J 3 bases, leaving 20 bases between the germline ends.

The V call is TRBV15, the J call TRBJ2-7, with TRBD2 matching 10 bases. Germline V CDR1 and CDR2: LNHNV, YYDKDF (reference sequence). CDR3 size: 15 residues. V lost 5 bases to trimming and J lost 4 bases; unmatched junction nucleotides: 8. CDR3 protein: CATSGVPGLAYEQYF. CDR3 nucleotides: TGTGCCACCAGCGGCGTCCCGGGACTAGCGTACGAGCAGTACTTC.

The chain is built from TRBV25-1 and TRBJ1-6, with a tentative D call TRBD1 (5 bases). CDR1 is MGHDK and CDR2 is SYGVNS in the germline V gene. Trimming removed 0 bases from V and 9 bases from J, with 12 bases in between. The CDR3 length is 15 residues. DNA of the CDR3: TGTGCCAGCAGTGAATATGGGCAGGGAAGTTCACCCCTCCACTTT. Translated: CASSEYGQGSSPLHF. The full variable domain, with the rest looked up from reference TRBV25-1 and TRBJ1-6, is EADIYQTPRYLVIGTGKKITLECSQTMGHDKMYWYQQDPGMELHLIHYSYGVNSTEKGDLSSESTVSRIRTEHFPLTLESARPSHTSQYLCASSEYGQGSSPLHFGNGTRLTVT.

This clone was detected only once. The V call is TRBV6-1, the J call TRBJ1-1, with D uncertain. V was pared by 7 bases and J by 4 bases, with 16 bases between. Looked up from germline, CDR1 is MNHNS and CDR2 is SASEGT. This CDR3 comprises 14 residues. For the CDR3, the DNA is TGTGCCAGCATAGAACAAGGATCGGGCACTGAAGCTTTCTTT. This encodes CASIEQGSGTEAFF.

J is TRBJ1-1 and V is TRBV4-3, with D unclear. CDR3 length equals 14 residues. Trimming left V 0 bases short and J 2 bases short, with 7 bases between. Germline lookup yields CDR1 LGHNA and CDR2 YSLEER. This chain's CDR3 is CASSQEPVNTEAFF. The CDR3 nucleotides read TGCGCCAGCAGCCAAGAGCCGGTTAACACTGAAGCTTTCTTT.

In DNA, the CDR3 is TGCAGCGGCGGTGGGGGGAGTGAGCAGTTCTTC. Residues: CSGGGGSEQFF. The chain uses TRBV29-1 and TRBJ2-1, with a weak D call TRBD2 (6 bases). The V gene's germline CDR1 is SQVTM and CDR2 ANQGSEA. The CDR3 runs 11 residues. V was clipped by 7 bases and J by 9 bases, with 13 bases between them.

CDR3 nucleotides: TGTGCCAGCAGCCTAAGAATCCTTAACACTGAAGCTTTCTTT. This sequence encodes CASSLRILNTEAFF. V usage is TRBV6-5 and J usage is TRBJ1-1; no firm D call. V shed 6 bases and J shed 2 bases, with 13 bases lying between them. The CDR3 contains 14 residues. Germline values: CDR1 MNHEY, CDR2 SVGAGI.

The V and J genes are TRBV29-1 and TRBJ2-6; D gene ambiguous. The CDR3 is made up of 14 amino acids. Germline CDR1 reads SQVTM; CDR2 reads ANQGSEA. Trimming left V 3 bases short and J 0 bases short, with 6 bases between. This chain's CDR3 is CSVDASSGANVLTF. CDR3 DNA: TGCAGCGTTGACGCCAGCTCTGGGGCCAACGTCCTGACTTTC.

The chain has TRBV5-4 and TRBJ2-5; 8 bases match TRBD1. The DNA matches TRBJ2-7 better at its end, which makes the J call doubtful. This CDR3 comprises 15 residues. CDR1 and CDR2 from the germline V gene are SGHNT and YYREEE (reference sequence). The CDR3 region has the DNA TGTGCCAGCAGCCCGGACAGGGCGAGCTCCTACGAGCAGTACTTC. This encodes CASSPDRASSYEQYF.

This sequence joins TRBV2 and TRBJ2-5, with a possible D match to TRBD1 (6 bases). Trimming left V 8 bases short and J 3 bases short, with 10 bases between. The length of the CDR3 is 12 residues. Germline V gene lookup returns CDR1 SNHLY and CDR2 FYNNEI. Written as DNA, the CDR3 is TGTGCCAGCGGGACACACGAAGAGACCCAGTACTTC. Translating it yields CASGTHEETQYF.

V is TRBV27 and J is TRBJ2-6; D is unclear. Trimming removed 3 bases from V and 0 bases from J, with 12 bases in between. Germline-derived CDR1 and CDR2 are MNHEY and SMNVEV (reference sequence). This CDR3 contains 17 residues. This CDR3 reads CASSFEVSSSGANVLTF. CDR3 nucleotide sequence: TGTGCCAGCAGTTTTGAGGTTTCGAGCTCTGGGGCCAACGTCCTGACTTTC.

V usage is TRBV5-8 and J usage is TRBJ1-5; TRBD1 matches 9 bases. Germline lookup yields CDR1 SGHTS and CDR2 YDEGEE. V shed 4 bases, J shed 5 bases, and the junction held 7 bases outside the gene matches. CDR3 length: 15 amino acids. CDR3 protein: CASSPGTGKYQPQHF. In DNA form, the CDR3 reads TGTGCCAGCAGCCCCGGGACAGGGAAATATCAGCCCCAGCATTTT.